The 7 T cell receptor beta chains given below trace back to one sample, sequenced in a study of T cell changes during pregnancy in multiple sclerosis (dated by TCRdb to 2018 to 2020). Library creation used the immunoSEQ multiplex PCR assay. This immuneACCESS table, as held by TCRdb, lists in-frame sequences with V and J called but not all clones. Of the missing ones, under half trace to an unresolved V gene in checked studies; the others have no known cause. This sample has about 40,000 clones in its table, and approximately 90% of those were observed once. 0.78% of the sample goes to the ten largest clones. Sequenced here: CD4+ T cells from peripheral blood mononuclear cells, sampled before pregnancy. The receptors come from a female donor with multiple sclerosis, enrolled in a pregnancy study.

CDR3 amino acids: CASSATLDSYEQYF. CDR3 in DNA: TGTGCCAGCAGTGCCACCCTAGACTCCTACGAGCAGTACTTC. The J gene is TRBJ2-7, the V gene TRBV6-1; no reliable D call. The germline gives CDR1 MNHNS, CDR2 SASEGT. The CDR3 has 14 amino acids. The V end was cut by 4 bases, the J end by 0 bases, with 10 bases between.

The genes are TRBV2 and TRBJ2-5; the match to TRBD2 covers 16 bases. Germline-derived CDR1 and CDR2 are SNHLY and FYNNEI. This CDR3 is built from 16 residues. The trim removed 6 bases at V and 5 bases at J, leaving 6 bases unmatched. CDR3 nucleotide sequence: TGTGCCAGCAGGGGGACTAGCGGGAGGGCCTGGGAGACCCAGTACTTC. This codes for CASRGTSGRAWETQYF.

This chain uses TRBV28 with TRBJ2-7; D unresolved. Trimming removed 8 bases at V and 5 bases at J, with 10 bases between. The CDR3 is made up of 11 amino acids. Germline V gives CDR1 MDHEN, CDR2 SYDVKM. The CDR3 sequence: CASGPYHEQYF. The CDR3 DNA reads TGTGCCAGCGGCCCATACCACGAGCAGTACTTC.

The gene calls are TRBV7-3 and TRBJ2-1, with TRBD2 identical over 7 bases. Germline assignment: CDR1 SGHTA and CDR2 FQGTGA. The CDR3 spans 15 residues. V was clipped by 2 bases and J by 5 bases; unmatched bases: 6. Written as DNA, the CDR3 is TGTGCCAGCAGCTTAGGGCCTAGCGGAAACAATGAGCAGTTCTTC. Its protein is CASSLGPSGNNEQFF.

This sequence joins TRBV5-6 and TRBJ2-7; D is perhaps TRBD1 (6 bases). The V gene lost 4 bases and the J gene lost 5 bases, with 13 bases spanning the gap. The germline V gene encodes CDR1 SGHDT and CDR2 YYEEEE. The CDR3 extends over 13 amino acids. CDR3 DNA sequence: TGTGCCAGCAGCGCACAGGGCACCCACGAGCAGTACTTC. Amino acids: CASSAQGTHEQYF.

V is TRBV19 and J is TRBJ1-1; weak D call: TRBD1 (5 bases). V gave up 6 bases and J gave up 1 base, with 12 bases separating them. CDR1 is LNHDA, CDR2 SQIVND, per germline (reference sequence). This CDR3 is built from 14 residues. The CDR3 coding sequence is TGTGCCAGTAGCCTTCGGGGGGGGAACACTGAAGCTTTCTTT. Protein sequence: CASSLRGGNTEAFF.

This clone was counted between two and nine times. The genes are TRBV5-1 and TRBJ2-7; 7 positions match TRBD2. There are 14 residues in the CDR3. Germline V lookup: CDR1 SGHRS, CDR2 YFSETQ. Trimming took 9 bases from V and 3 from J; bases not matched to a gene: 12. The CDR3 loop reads CATSPSGNGYEQYF. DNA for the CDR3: TGCGCCACCTCCCCGAGCGGGAATGGCTACGAGCAGTACTTC.